This T cell receptor (beta chain) emerged from a study of early T cells in non-severe SARS-CoV-2 infection. The CDR3 is made up of 13 amino acids. Per germline, CDR1 PRHDT and CDR2 FYEKMQ (reference sequence). V lost 5 bases, J lost 0 bases, and 8 bases lay in between. TCRdb re-derived calls from the 5' RACE reads in MiXCR, one entry per CDR3 protein. Here the sample spans some 40,000 distinct CDR3 sequences, about 3.9% being singletons. The sequenced sample consisted of whole blood. The source of this sequence is an adult who was a healthcare worker with PCR-confirmed SARS-CoV-2 infection or an uninfected control (not recorded which). The chain links TRBV13 to TRBJ2-7, with unresolved D. CDR3 in amino acids: CASSPYVSYEQYF. The DNA for the CDR3 is TGTGCCAGCAGCCCATACGTCTCCTACGAGCAGTACTTC.